This T cell receptor (beta chain) was recovered during a study of cytomegalovirus exposure and HLA in healthy donors. Comments on this clone: The antigen is not known.

Germline CDR1 and CDR2: SGHRS and YFSETQ. Trimming took 4 bases from V and 2 from J, leaving 16 bases between them. The CDR3 totals 15 residues. In the PCR, 60 Vbeta and 13 Jbeta primers were used. Assay used: immunoSEQ multiplex PCR; TCRdb lists only in-frame clones, some missing. The table records 150,000 to 250,000 clones, approximately 85% of them present only once. Findings and limits, study-wide: Earlier analysis yielded a pattern in which most TCR beta V segments were productive about 87% or about 30% of the time. Links to common viral pathogens appeared, in a later analysis, for several of the most significant clusters. In a later analysis, specific HLA alleles were associated with 15,000 to 20,000 TCR beta sequences at a 0.05 false discovery rate.

V and J are TRBV5-1 and TRBJ2-7, with D unresolved. The clonotype was recovered from a woman between 50 and 59 years old in good health and CMV-seronegative. The sequenced sample was PBMCs. The CDR3 region is CASSRREIGAYEQYF. CDR3 sequence (DNA): TGCGCCAGCAGCCGACGTGAAATCGGAGCCTACGAGCAGTACTTC.